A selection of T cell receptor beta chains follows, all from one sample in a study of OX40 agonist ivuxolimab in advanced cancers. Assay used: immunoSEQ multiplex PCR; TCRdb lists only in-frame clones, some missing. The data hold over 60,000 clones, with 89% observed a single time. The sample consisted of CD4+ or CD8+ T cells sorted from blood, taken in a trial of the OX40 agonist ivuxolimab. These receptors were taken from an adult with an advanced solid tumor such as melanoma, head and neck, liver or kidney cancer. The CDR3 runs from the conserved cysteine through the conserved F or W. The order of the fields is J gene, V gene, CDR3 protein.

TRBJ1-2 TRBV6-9 CASTSRAGLGYGYTF
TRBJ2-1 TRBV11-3 CASSLVGPNPYNEQFF
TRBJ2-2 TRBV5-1 CASSSTGTSNTGELFF
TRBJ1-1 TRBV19 CASSPSDARGGTEAFF
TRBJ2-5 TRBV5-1 CASSSGQGALGTQYF
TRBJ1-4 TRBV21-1 CASSKALSGAGEKLFF
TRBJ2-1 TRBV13 CASSRSLVSYNEQFF
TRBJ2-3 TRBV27 CASSLGGAGDTQYF
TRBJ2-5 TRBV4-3 CASSQGAGGTETQYF
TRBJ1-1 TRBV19 CASRRGQGGTEAFF
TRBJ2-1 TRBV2 CASSEQNNEQFF
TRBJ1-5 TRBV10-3 CAISESAGDGQPQHF
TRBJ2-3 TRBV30 CAWSNGDGVTQYF
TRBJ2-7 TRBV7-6 CASSLEASFGEQYF
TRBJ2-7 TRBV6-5 CASSSPVGGEQYF
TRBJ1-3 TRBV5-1 CASSEGGSDGNTIYF
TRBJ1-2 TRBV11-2 CASSLVGQAVYGYTF
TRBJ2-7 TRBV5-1 CASSSGTGGFYEQYF
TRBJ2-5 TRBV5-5 CASSSQSPSPYF
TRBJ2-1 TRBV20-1 CSAGSYNEQFF
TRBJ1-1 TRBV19 CASSSYRAGSPEAFF
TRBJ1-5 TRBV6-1 CASSEGSPYSNQPQHF
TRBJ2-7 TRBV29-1 CSVVRATSSYEQYF
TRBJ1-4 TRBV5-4 CASSFRDRGAEKLFF
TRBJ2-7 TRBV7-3 CASSPGDRPYEQYF
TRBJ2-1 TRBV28 CASSPSGRLYNEQFF
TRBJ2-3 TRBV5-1 CASSLAGRLAGGDTQYF
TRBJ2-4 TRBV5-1 CASSLVAKNIQYF
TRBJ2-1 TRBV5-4 CASSLKEIKANEQFF
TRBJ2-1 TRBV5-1 CASSLFAGGPGYEQFF
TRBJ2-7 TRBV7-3 CASSPQCRDGYEQYF
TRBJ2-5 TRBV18 CASSPMGVRQETQYF
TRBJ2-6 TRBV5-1 CASSLGQGTSGANVLTF
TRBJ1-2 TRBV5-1 CASSLDPNLYGYTF